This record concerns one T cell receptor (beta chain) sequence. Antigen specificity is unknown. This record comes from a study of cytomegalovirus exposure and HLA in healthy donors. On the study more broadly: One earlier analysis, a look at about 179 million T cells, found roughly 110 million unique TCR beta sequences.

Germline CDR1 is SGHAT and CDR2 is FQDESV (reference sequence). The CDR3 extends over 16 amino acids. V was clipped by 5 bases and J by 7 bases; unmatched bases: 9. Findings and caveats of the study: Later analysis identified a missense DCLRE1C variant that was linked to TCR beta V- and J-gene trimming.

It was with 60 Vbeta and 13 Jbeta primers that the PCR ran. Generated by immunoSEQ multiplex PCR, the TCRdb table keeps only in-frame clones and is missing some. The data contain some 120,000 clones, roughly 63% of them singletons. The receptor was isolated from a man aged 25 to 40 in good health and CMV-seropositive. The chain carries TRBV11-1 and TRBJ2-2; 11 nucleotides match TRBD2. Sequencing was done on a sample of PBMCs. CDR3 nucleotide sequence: TGTGCCAGCAGCATCTCACTAGCGGGAGTAGGCGGGGAGCTGTTTTTT. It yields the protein CASSISLAGVGGELFF.